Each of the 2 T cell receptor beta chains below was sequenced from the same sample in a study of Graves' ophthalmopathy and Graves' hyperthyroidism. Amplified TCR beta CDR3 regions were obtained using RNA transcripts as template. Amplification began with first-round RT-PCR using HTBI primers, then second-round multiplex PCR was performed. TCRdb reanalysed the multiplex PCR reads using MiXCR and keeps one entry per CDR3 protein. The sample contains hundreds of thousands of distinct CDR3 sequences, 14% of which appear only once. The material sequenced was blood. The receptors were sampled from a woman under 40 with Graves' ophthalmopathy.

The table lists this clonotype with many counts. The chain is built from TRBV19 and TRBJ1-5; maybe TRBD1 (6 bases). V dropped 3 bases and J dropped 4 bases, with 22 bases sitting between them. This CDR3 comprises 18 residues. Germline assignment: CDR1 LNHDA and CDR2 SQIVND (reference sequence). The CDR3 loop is CASSMEREQGRRNQPQHF. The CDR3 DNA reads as TGTGCCAGTAGTATGGAGCGGGAACAGGGACGGAGAAATCAGCCCCAGCATTTT. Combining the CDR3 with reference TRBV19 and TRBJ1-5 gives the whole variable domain DGGITQSPKYLFRKEGQNVTLSCEQNLNHDAMYWYRQDPGQGLRLIYYSQIVNDFQKGDIAEGYSVSREKKESFPLTVTSAQKNPTAFYLCASSMEREQGRRNQPQHFGDGTRLSIL.

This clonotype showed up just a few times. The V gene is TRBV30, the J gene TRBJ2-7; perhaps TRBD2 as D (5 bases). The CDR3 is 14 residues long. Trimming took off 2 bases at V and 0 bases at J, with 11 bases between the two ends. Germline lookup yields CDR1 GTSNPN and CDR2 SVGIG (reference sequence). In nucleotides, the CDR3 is TGTGCCTGGAGTCGCCCGGGGAGCTCCTACGAGCAGTACTTC. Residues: CAWSRPGSSYEQYF.